This T cell receptor (beta chain) was sequenced for a study of CD8 T cells in Susac syndrome. cDNA came from about 0.51 to 1 ug RNA primed by random hexamers. Amplification of TCR beta CDR3 used immunoSEQ multiplex PCR across 54 Vbeta and 13 Jbeta. TCRdb used MiXCR to reprocess the immunoSEQ multiplex PCR reads, holding one entry per CDR3 protein. In the table there are more than 150,000 distinct CDR3 sequences, around 95% of which are singletons. CD8+ and CD4+ T cells circulating in blood were sequenced for TCR beta. TEMRA cells were enriched by FACS, and CD4+ and CD8+ T cells were negatively isolated. After removal of 1 base from V and 0 bases from J, the junction contained 3 bases not matched to a gene. This CDR3 has 16 amino acids. CDR1 is SGDLS and CDR2 is YYNGEE in the germline V gene.

This TCR derives from a human donor in good health. This chain connects TRBV9 to TRBJ2-1; TRBD2 aligns across 8 bases. Sequences were obtained from CD4+ T cells from PBMCs. CDR3 in DNA: TGTGCCAGCAGCGTAACGGGACTAGTCTCCTACAATGAGCAGTTCTTC. It encodes CASSVTGLVSYNEQFF. Looking up the rest from reference TRBV9 and TRBJ2-1 gives the full variable domain: DSGVTQTPKHLITATGQRVTLRCSPRSGDLSVYWYQQSLDQGLQFLIQYYNGEERAKGNILERFSAQQFPDLHSELNLSSLELGDSALYFCASSVTGLVSYNEQFFGPGTRLTVL.